This TCR beta chain was identified in a study of cytomegalovirus exposure and HLA in healthy donors. TCRdb's copy holds only in-frame clones and misses some; the assay was immunoSEQ multiplex PCR. This sample has some 350,000 clones; roughly 90% occur once, and the top ten carry approximately 1%. The length of the CDR3 is 14 residues. CDR1 MDHEN and CDR2 SYDVKM come from the germline V gene. Between the trimmed V and J ends, which lost 4 bases and 0 bases, there was a span of 8 bases. The sequence was obtained from a woman in her twenties or thirties in good health and CMV-seropositive. V gene TRBV28 combines with J gene TRBJ2-3; D might be TRBD1 (6 bases). Specimen: PBMCs. The CDR3 protein is CASSSTGSTDTQYF. CDR3 nucleotide sequence: TGTGCCAGCAGTTCTACAGGGAGCACAGATACGCAGTATTTT.